This TCR beta chain was sequenced for a study of cytomegalovirus exposure and HLA in healthy donors. For the study at large: Later analysis reported that the roughly 120 validation repertoires shared the platform of the approximately 670 first-cohort repertoires.

The assay was immunoSEQ multiplex PCR, and TCRdb's table has in-frame clones only and misses some. This table holds 50,000 to 65,000 clones, 85% to 95% found once. On this clone itself: Its antigen remains unknown.

Study results and limitations: Cytomegalovirus-associated status was assigned to 164 TCR beta chains. Through in vitro validation, three CMV-associated chains were shown to be specific for CMV antigens.

The clonotype was recovered from a woman aged 18-35 years in good health and CMV-seropositive. The sample was PBMCs.

The CDR3 DNA is TGTGCCAGCTGGACAGTGAGTGGCTACACCTTC. It encodes CASWTVSGYTF. The V and J genes are TRBV6-5 and TRBJ1-2; D may be TRBD1 (6 bases). Germline-derived CDR1 and CDR2 are MNHEY and SVGAGI. The CDR3 contains 11 residues. V lost 8 bases and J 7 bases, leaving 11 bases between the germline ends.